The 31 T cell receptor beta chains given below trace back to one sample, sequenced in a study of breast tumors, draining lymph nodes, adjacent tissues. Breast cancer patients provided tissue from their axillary draining lymph nodes. TCRdb re-called the multiplex PCR reads with MiXCR, one entry per CDR3 protein. Of 250,000 or so distinct CDR3 sequences in the sample, about 33% were seen once. The source material was axillary lymph node tissue. These receptors were collected from a female donor with breast cancer. Some clones in this sample may be carry-over from other donors' samples.

The chain carries TRBV7-9 and TRBJ1-1; 9 nucleotides align to TRBD1. CDR3 length equals 14 residues. V dropped 4 bases and J dropped 0; count of bases not matched to a gene: 0. Germline assignment: CDR1 SEHNR and CDR2 FQNEAQ (reference sequence). Here the CDR3 DNA reads TGTGCCAGCAGCTGGACAGGGGTGAACACTGAAGCTTTCTTT. Its translation is CASSWTGVNTEAFF. Based on the CDR3 plus reference TRBV7-9 and TRBJ1-1, the full variable domain is DTGVSQNPRHKITKRGQNVTFRCDPISEHNRLYWYRQTLGQGPEFLTYFQNEAQLEKSRLLSDRFSAERPKGSFSTLEIQRTEQGDSAMYLCASSWTGVNTEAFFGQGTRLTVV.

The rearrangement joins TRBV20-1 to TRBJ1-5; D might be TRBD1 (5 bases). The CDR3 is 15 amino acids. Trimming removed 6 bases from V and 11 bases from J, with 26 bases in between. Germline loops: CDR1 DFQATT, CDR2 SNEGSKA (reference sequence). CDR3 region: CSAPGLAGVQETQHF. As DNA, the CDR3 is TGCAGTGCCCCGGGGCTAGCGGGGGTCCAAGAGACCCAGCATTTT.

The sample holds many counts of this clonotype. CDR3 residues: CASWGERTDTQYF. In DNA, the CDR3 is TGTGCCAGCTGGGGTGAACGCACAGATACGCAGTATTTT. The rearrangement uses TRBV6-6 and TRBJ2-3; no clear D. Germline V CDR1 and CDR2: MNHNY, SVGAGI (reference sequence). This CDR3 spans 13 amino acids. V was cut by 8 bases and J by 1 base, with 10 bases left in between.

This clonotype appeared many times. The rearrangement uses TRBV19 and TRBJ2-5; D is undetermined. The germline CDR1 and CDR2 sequences are LNHDA and SQIVND (reference sequence). This CDR3 region has 13 residues. V lost 6 bases, J lost 0 bases, and 8 bases lay in between. CDR3 nucleotides: TGTGCCAGTAGCAGAACCAACCAAGAGACCCAGTACTTC. Translated: CASSRTNQETQYF.

This clonotype was detected only a few times. CDR3: CASSLLASTDTQYF. In DNA, the CDR3 is TGTGCCAGCAGTTTACTAGCGAGCACAGATACGCAGTATTTT. V usage is TRBV27 and J usage is TRBJ2-3, with D tentatively TRBD2 (6 bases). CDR1 and CDR2 (germline): MNHEY, SMNVEV (reference sequence). The CDR3 runs to 14 residues. The V gene lost 2 bases and the J gene lost 0 bases, with 6 bases spanning the gap.

There are many counts of this clonotype. The CDR3 protein is CASSRGYYGNQPQHF. For the CDR3, the DNA is TGTGCCAGCAGCCGGGGATATTATGGCAATCAGCCCCAGCATTTT. This chain links TRBV3-1 with TRBJ1-5; no firm D call. The V and J ends lost 4 bases and 2 bases respectively, with 12 bases between them. Per germline, CDR1 LGHDT and CDR2 YNNKEL (reference sequence). The CDR3 has 15 amino acids.

This clonotype was seen many times. This chain joins TRBV20-1 and TRBJ2-3; D call uncertain. Germline assignment: CDR1 DFQATT and CDR2 SNEGSKA (reference sequence). The length of the CDR3 is 13 residues. Trimming shortened V by 6 bases and J by 1 base, and 11 bases separated the two germline ends. This chain's CDR3 is CSASTYGTDTQYF. CDR3 bases: TGCAGTGCGAGCACTTACGGCACAGATACGCAGTATTTT.

About this clonotype: A much larger clone lies one base from this, so it may be a read error. The rearrangement links TRBV5-6 to TRBJ2-3; D remains ambiguous. This CDR3 has 13 residues. The germline V gene encodes CDR1 SGHDT and CDR2 YYEEEE. CDR3 in amino acids: CASGLFGPDTQYF. DNA for the CDR3: TGTGCCAGCGGCTTGTTTGGGCCAGATACGCAGTATTTT. Filled out from reference TRBV5-6 and TRBJ2-3, the complete variable domain reads DAGVTQSPTHLIKTRGQQVTLRCSPKSGHDTVSWYQQALGQGPQFIFQYYEEEERQRGNFPDRFSGHQFPNYSSELNVNALLLGDSALYLCASGLFGPDTQYFGPGTRLTVL.

The rearrangement uses TRBV25-1 and TRBJ1-6; possibly TRBD1 for D (5 bases). The length of the CDR3 is 11 residues. Germline V lookup: CDR1 MGHDK, CDR2 SYGVNS. The V and J ends lost 8 bases and 14 bases respectively, with 13 bases between them. CDR3 sequence reads: CASPDRGTLHF. CDR3 DNA sequence: TGTGCCAGCCCCGACAGAGGAACCCTCCACTTT.

Regarding this clonotype: A read error is possible here, since a much larger clone lies one base away. The V call is TRBV20-1, the J call TRBJ2-7; 7 nucleotides align to TRBD2. This CDR3 is built from 14 residues. The germline gives CDR1 DFQATT, CDR2 SNEGSKA (reference sequence). The CDR3 DNA reads as TGCATTGCTAGATCAAGGGACTATGCCTACGAGCAGTACTTC. Translated: CIARSRDYAYEQYF.

This clonotype was picked up many times. The chain employs TRBV11-2 and TRBJ1-4; 9 bases match TRBD1. Germline loops: CDR1 SGHAT, CDR2 FQNNGV. V shed 2 bases, J shed 2 bases, and the junction held 6 bases outside the gene matches. The CDR3 is made up of 17 amino acids. CDR3 sequence reads: CASSLRGGQGTNEKLFF. The CDR3 DNA reads TGTGCCAGCAGCTTAAGGGGTGGACAGGGGACTAATGAAAAACTGTTTTTT. Variable domain in full (rest from reference TRBV11-2 and TRBJ1-4): EAGVAQSPRYKIIEKRQSVAFWCNPISGHATLYWYQQILGQGPKLLIQFQNNGVVDDSQLPKDRFSAERLKGVDSTLKIQPAKLEDSAVYLCASSLRGGQGTNEKLFFGSGTQLSVL.

This chain joins TRBV20-1 and TRBJ1-5; D ambiguous. From germline, CDR1 is DFQATT and CDR2 SNEGSKA (reference sequence). CDR3 length: 14 residues. V lost 1 base and J 11 bases, leaving 18 bases between the germline ends. The CDR3 DNA reads TGCAGTGCTAGAGTAGCGGGAGGGTGGGAGACCCAGCATTTT. Protein: CSARVAGGWETQHF.

As regards this clonotype: A much bigger clone sits one base away, suggesting this may be a read error. This chain uses TRBV5-1 with TRBJ2-6, with a weak D call TRBD1 (5 bases). In germline, CDR1 is SGHRS, CDR2 YFSETQ. The CDR3 spans 16 residues. CDR3 loop: CASSFLTISGANILTF. The CDR3 DNA is TGTGCCAGCAGCTTTTTAACGATCTCTGGGGCCAACATCCTGACTTTC.

This clonotype has at least ten counts. The gene calls are TRBV20-1 and TRBJ2-3; 7 bases line up with TRBD2. The CDR3 extends over 15 amino acids. CDR1 is DFQATT and CDR2 is SNEGSKA in the germline V gene (reference sequence). With V trimmed by 1 base and J by 1 base, 5 bases remained unmatched. The CDR3 DNA is TGCAGTGCTAGAGGCGGGAGAGCCCGCACAGATACGCAGTATTTT. The encoded protein is CSARGGRARTDTQYF.

The CDR3 region is CATSDNGEGTDTQYF. CDR3 nucleotides: TGTGCCACCAGTGATAACGGGGAGGGGACAGATACGCAGTATTTT. The chain employs TRBV24-1 and TRBJ2-3; 7 bases line up with TRBD2. J lost 3 bases, V lost 3 bases, and 5 bases had no gene match. Germline lookup yields CDR1 KGHDR and CDR2 SFDVKD. The CDR3 spans 15 residues.

This clonotype was seen many times. This chain joins TRBV28 and TRBJ1-6; D gene unclear. The length of the CDR3 is 15 residues. Trimming pared 3 bases from V and 3 bases from J, leaving 9 bases between. Germline V gene sequence: CDR1 MDHEN, CDR2 SYDVKM. The CDR3 protein is CASSLYRDYNSPLHF. For the CDR3, the DNA is TGTGCCAGCAGTTTGTATCGGGACTATAATTCACCCCTCCACTTT.

Of note for this clonotype: A much larger clone differs by one base, so this may be a read error. The chain is built from TRBV6-5 and TRBJ1-2; D unclear. The CDR3 is 14 residues long. V lost 5 bases and J lost 7, with 17 bases in between. CDR1 is MNHEY and CDR2 is SVGAGI in the germline V gene. CDR3 sequence (DNA): TGTGCCAGCAGTCACTGGTTCGCGGTAAGTGGCTACACCTTC. It yields the protein CASSHWFAVSGYTF.

As regards this clonotype: A read error may produce the germline difference seen at one junction end. This chain uses TRBV5-1 with TRBJ2-5; D unresolved. From germline, CDR1 is SGHRS and CDR2 YFSETQ. The CDR3 runs to 14 residues. The CDR3 region has the DNA TGCGCCAGCAGTGCGAAAGGGCCTCAAGACACCCAGTACTTC. This gives the protein CASSAKGPQDTQYF.

The chain combines TRBV20-1 with TRBJ1-5; D gene uncertain. Per germline, CDR1 DFQATT and CDR2 SNEGSKA (reference sequence). Trimming removed 6 bases from V and 11 bases from J, with 23 bases in between. The CDR3 is 14 amino acids. Here the CDR3 DNA reads TGCAGTGCGCATCACCCCGGGAGGGAAGAGACCCAGCATTTT. It codes for CSAHHPGREETQHF.

The sample holds many counts of this clonotype. The gene calls are TRBV5-4 and TRBJ2-7; possibly TRBD2 for D (6 bases). Trimming pared 3 bases from V and 2 bases from J, leaving 9 bases between. This CDR3 has 13 residues. Germline-derived CDR1 and CDR2 are SGHNT and YYREEE (reference sequence). The CDR3 spells CASSSPGAYEQYF. The CDR3 coding sequence is TGTGCCAGCAGCTCGCCGGGAGCCTACGAGCAGTACTTC. The whole variable domain, filled in from reference TRBV5-4 and TRBJ2-7, reads ETGVTQSPTHLIKTRGQQVTLRCSSQSGHNTVSWYQQALGQGPQFIFQYYREEENGRGNFPPRFSGLQFPNYSSELNVNALELDDSALYLCASSSPGAYEQYFGPGTRLTVT.

This clonotype was seen a few times. This may be a read error: a much more frequent sequence differs by one nucleotide. The rearrangement links TRBV5-1 to TRBJ2-7, with TRBD1 matching over 7 bases. CDR3 size: 16 residues. The ends lost 0 bases at V and 5 bases at J; junction bases unmatched: 11. Germline V gene lookup returns CDR1 SGHRS and CDR2 YFSETQ. The CDR3 region is CASSLGQGASSHEQYF. The CDR3 DNA follows: TGCGCCAGCAGCTTGGGACAGGGCGCCAGCAGCCACGAGCAGTACTTC.

The V gene is TRBV20-1, the J gene TRBJ2-2, with 12 bases identical to TRBD2. This CDR3 comprises 15 residues. Germline CDR1 is DFQATT and CDR2 is SNEGSKA (reference sequence). Trimming removed 4 bases from V and 4 bases from J; junction bases left unmatched: 4. The chain's CDR3 is CSATTSGRGTGELFF. Here the CDR3 DNA reads TGCAGTGCTACGACTAGCGGGAGAGGCACCGGGGAGCTGTTTTTT.

This clonotype has at least ten counts. V gene TRBV7-9 combines with J gene TRBJ2-2; the D call may be TRBD1 or TRBD2 (5 bases each). The CDR3 is 14 residues long. Trimming took off 4 bases at V and 7 bases at J, with 13 bases between the two ends. The V gene's germline CDR1 is SEHNR and CDR2 FQNEAQ (reference sequence). This chain's CDR3 is CASSSGPWNGELFF. The CDR3 coding sequence is TGTGCCAGCAGCTCGGGACCTTGGAACGGGGAGCTGTTTTTT.

About this clonotype: A much more abundant neighbour one base away suggests this may be a read error. The chain has TRBV13 and TRBJ2-5, with a weak D call TRBD2 (7 bases). The CDR3 has 17 amino acids. The V gene's germline CDR1 is PRHDT and CDR2 FYEKMQ (reference sequence). CDR3 DNA sequence: TGTGCCGGCAGCTTAGGCCCGCGGGGGCGGGTACAAGAGACCCAGTACTTC. Its protein product is CAGSLGPRGRVQETQYF.

The chain employs TRBV28 and TRBJ1-5; no clear D gene. Germline CDR1 and CDR2: MDHEN and SYDVKM. This CDR3 is 15 amino acids long. Trimming stripped 7 bases from V and 3 bases from J, with 16 bases between. Written as DNA, the CDR3 is TGTGCCAGCATGTGGAGGGTTTCATCCAATCAGCCCCAGCATTTT. Translation gives CASMWRVSSNQPQHF.

This chain uses TRBV19 with TRBJ2-6, with TRBD2 identical over 14 bases. CDR1 LNHDA and CDR2 SQIVND come from the germline V gene (reference sequence). The CDR3 extends over 19 amino acids. V shed 5 bases, J shed 1 base, and the junction held 7 bases outside the gene matches. The CDR3 loop reads CASSDAGTSGSSGANVLTF. The CDR3, as DNA: TGTGCCAGTAGTGACGCCGGGACTAGCGGGAGTTCTGGGGCCAACGTCCTGACTTTC.

This clonotype appeared a single time. The germline gene is not matched at one end of the junction; a read error may be the cause. V gene TRBV11-2 combines with J gene TRBJ2-5, with TRBD2 matching 9 bases. Germline-derived CDR1 and CDR2 are SGHAT and FQNNGV. The CDR3 length is 15 residues. The CDR3 DNA reads as TGTGCCAGCAGCTTGTCTAGCGGGACCACCGAGACCCAATACTTC. This translates into CASSLSSGTTETQYF.

This clonotype was seen many times. The chain recombines TRBV11-2 with TRBJ1-4; a weak D match, TRBD1 (6 bases). The CDR3 is 15 amino acids. Trimming removed 6 bases from V and 14 bases from J, with 25 bases in between. The germline gives CDR1 SGHAT, CDR2 FQNNGV. The CDR3 sequence is CASRRPAQGAGGLFF. The CDR3 DNA reads as TGTGCCAGCAGGCGACCCGCCCAGGGCGCGGGGGGCCTGTTTTTT.

This clonotype turned up a few times. V gene TRBV20-1 combines with J gene TRBJ1-1, with 7 bases lining up with TRBD1. V lost 3 bases to trimming and J lost 5 bases; unmatched junction nucleotides: 12. Looked up from germline, CDR1 is DFQATT and CDR2 is SNEGSKA (reference sequence). The CDR3 consists of 15 residues. The CDR3 DNA follows: TGCAGTGCTAGGGGGGGCAGGGGGAGATTTACTGAAGCTTTCTTT. Residues: CSARGGRGRFTEAFF.

This clonotype was observed many times. This chain uses TRBV7-9 with TRBJ2-1, with D perhaps matching TRBD1 (9 bases). Germline values: CDR1 SEHNR, CDR2 FQNEAQ (reference sequence). Between the trimmed V and J ends, which lost 5 bases and 7 bases, there was a span of 21 bases. This CDR3 comprises 16 residues. The CDR3, as DNA: TGTGCCAGCAGCCCTGGGACAGGGACTAGACAAAATGAGCAGTTCTTC. Encoded protein: CASSPGTGTRQNEQFF. The full variable domain, with the rest looked up from reference TRBV7-9 and TRBJ2-1, is DTGVSQNPRHKITKRGQNVTFRCDPISEHNRLYWYRQTLGQGPEFLTYFQNEAQLEKSRLLSDRFSAERPKGSFSTLEIQRTEQGDSAMYLCASSPGTGTRQNEQFFGPGTRLTVL.

This clonotype was detected many times. Mismatch with germline at one junction end may stem from a read error. V gene TRBV7-7 combines with J gene TRBJ2-5, with D possibly being TRBD2 (6 bases). CDR1 is SSHAT, CDR2 FNYEAQ, per germline (reference sequence). The CDR3 length is 15 residues. CDR3 loop: CASSLAVSVGETQYF. CDR3 nucleotides: TGTGCTAGCAGCTTAGCGGTGTCAGTTGGAGAGACCCAGTACTTC.